The clone carrying this T cell receptor beta chain was counted once. The source of the sample is a study of tumor T cells in aggressive B-cell lymphoma. Repertoires were generated with immunoSEQ multiplex PCR, while TCRdb's copy carries only in-frame clones and drops some. Here the sample spans thousands of clones, under 95% being singletons. The V end lost 1 base, the J end lost 3 bases, and 13 bases lay between the germline ends. CDR1 and CDR2 from the germline V gene are KGHSH and LQKENI. This CDR3 has 15 residues. This TCR derives from an adult with diffuse large B cell lymphoma. The chain uses TRBV18 and TRBJ2-7; D is possibly TRBD2 (5 bases). Source material: tumor tissue. The CDR3 DNA reads TGTGCCAGCTCACCACAGGCCGGACTGAGCTACGAGCAGTACTTC. This gives the protein CASSPQAGLSYEQYF.